Following are 25 T cell receptor beta chains from one sample sequenced in a study of blood T cell repertoires in COVID-19. The data were produced by immunoSEQ multiplex PCR, yet TCRdb's version contains in-frame clones alone and is incomplete. The table includes roughly 150,000 clones, around 90% detected once. What was sequenced was peripheral blood. The receptors were gathered from a young man with acute or convalescent COVID-19.

The chain employs TRBV12-3 or TRBV12-4 and TRBJ1-1; no clear D gene. The CDR3 consists of 12 residues. Trimming took off 7 bases at V and 7 bases at J, with 13 bases between the two ends. The CDR3 here is CASTQRGSEAFF. DNA for the CDR3: TGTGCCAGCACCCAGAGAGGAAGTGAAGCTTTCTTT.

This rearrangement joins TRBV3-1 (or the pseudogene TRBV3-2) to TRBJ2-7; TRBD1 is a possible D gene (6 bases). The germline V gene encodes CDR1 LGHDT and CDR2 YNNKEL (reference sequence). The CDR3 is 17 amino acids. Between the trimmed V and J ends, which lost 0 bases and 0 bases, there was a span of 15 bases. The CDR3 region has the DNA TGTGCCAGCAGCCAAGATGGTCAGGGGAAGAGCTCCTACGAGCAGTACTTC. It specifies CASSQDGQGKSSYEQYF.

The chain couples TRBV5-7 to TRBJ2-3; possible D gene TRBD2, 6 bases. TRBV5-7 is treated as an ORF (open reading frame) with a function not yet certain. The length of the CDR3 is 16 residues. Trimming left V 0 bases short and J 1 base short, with 12 bases between. This CDR3 is CASSLARRAGTDTQYF. The CDR3 DNA sequence: TGTGCCAGCAGCTTGGCTCGGAGGGCCGGCACAGATACGCAGTATTTT.

The V and J genes are TRBV3-1 (or the pseudogene TRBV3-2) and TRBJ1-1; TRBD1 matches at 7 bases. The germline V gene encodes CDR1 LGHDT and CDR2 YNNKEL (reference sequence). With V trimmed by 1 base and J by 8 bases, 7 bases remained unmatched. The CDR3 totals 14 residues. The CDR3 spells CASSQARAGGEAFF. The CDR3 bases are TGTGCCAGCAGCCAAGCCCGAGCAGGGGGAGAAGCTTTCTTT.

V usage is TRBV5-1 and J usage is TRBJ1-6, with D unclear. V lost 4 bases, J lost 1 base, and 9 bases lay in between. This CDR3 has 15 residues. Germline loops: CDR1 SGHRS, CDR2 YFSETQ. The CDR3 is CASSMGDSYNSPLHF. CDR3 coding DNA: TGCGCCAGCAGCATGGGAGATTCCTATAATTCACCCCTCCACTTT.

This clone occurred once. The chain carries TRBV30 and TRBJ2-2; TRBD2 matches at 7 bases. This CDR3 region has 13 residues. V shed 8 bases and J 1 base; nucleotides not matched to a gene: 4. Per the germline V gene, CDR1 is GTSNPN and CDR2 is SVGIG (reference sequence). The CDR3 sequence: CAGSSGNTGELFF. CDR3 nucleotides: TGTGCCGGCTCTAGCGGGAACACCGGGGAGCTGTTTTTT. The complete variable domain, with remaining parts taken from reference TRBV30 and TRBJ2-2, reads SQTIHQWPATLVQPVGSPLSLECTVEGTSNPNLYWYRQAAGRGLQLLFYSVGIGQISSEVPQNLSASRPQDRQFILSSKKLLLSDSGFYLCAGSSGNTGELFFGEGSRLTVL.

The rearrangement links TRBV3-1 (or the pseudogene TRBV3-2) to TRBJ1-3; TRBD1 matches at 10 bases. V shed 4 bases and J 3 bases; nucleotides not matched to a gene: 9. The CDR3 is made up of 17 amino acids. CDR1 and CDR2 from the germline V gene are LGHDT and YNNKEL (reference sequence). This CDR3 is CASSPLDRGASGNTIYF. The DNA for the CDR3 is TGTGCCAGCAGCCCCTTGGACAGGGGGGCAAGTGGAAACACCATATATTTT.

Only one count was recorded for this clone. This chain uses TRBV14 with TRBJ2-5; weak D call: TRBD1 (6 bases). Germline V gene sequence: CDR1 SGHDN, CDR2 FVKESK. The CDR3 has 15 amino acids. Deletions cut 4 bases from V and 1 base from J, with 13 bases between. The CDR3 nucleotides read TGTGCCAGCAGCCGGACGTCGGACAGCCAAGAGACCCAGTACTTC. This gives the protein CASSRTSDSQETQYF.

This chain links TRBV5-1 with TRBJ1-6; 11 nucleotides line up with TRBD1. The CDR3 has 15 amino acids. Looked up from germline, CDR1 is SGHRS and CDR2 is YFSETQ. Losses at the gene ends were 0 bases for V and 9 bases for J; bases not matched to a gene: 2. The CDR3 DNA sequence: TGCGCCAGCAGCTTGGAGGGACAGGGGGTTTCACCCCTCCACTTT. This encodes CASSLEGQGVSPLHF.

This chain joins TRBV27 and TRBJ1-1, with D possibly matching TRBD1 (5 bases). V was trimmed by 7 bases and J by 1 base, leaving 13 bases between them. The CDR3 is 14 residues long. The germline V gene encodes CDR1 MNHEY and CDR2 SMNVEV (reference sequence). The CDR3 DNA reads as TGTGCCAGCACCCCAGCGGGGGAGAACACTGAAGCTTTCTTT. It translates to CASTPAGENTEAFF.

V gene TRBV2 combines with J gene TRBJ2-2, with 8 bases lining up with TRBD2. The germline V gene has CDR1 SNHLY and CDR2 FYNNEI. J was trimmed by 0 bases and V by 5 bases; bases with no gene match: 11. The CDR3 loop spans 18 amino acids. The CDR3 nucleotides are TGTGCCAGCAGTAGGCTGCTGGGGCGGGAGGCGAACACCGGGGAGCTGTTTTTT. Residues: CASSRLLGREANTGELFF.

The rearrangement uses TRBV5-1 and TRBJ2-3; 7 bases fit TRBD2. CDR1 and CDR2 (germline): SGHRS, YFSETQ. This CDR3 has 15 amino acids. Unmatched junction bases numbered 5, after V lost 4 bases and J lost 0 bases. The CDR3 here is CASSLREASTDTQYF. The CDR3 DNA follows: TGCGCCAGCAGCCTCCGGGAGGCTAGCACAGATACGCAGTATTTT.

The chain uses TRBV5-4 and TRBJ2-7; D unclear. From germline, CDR1 is SGHNT and CDR2 YYREEE (reference sequence). Trimming took 0 bases from V and 1 from J, leaving 5 bases between them. The CDR3 is 13 amino acids. The CDR3 protein is CASSLDRSYEQYF. The CDR3 region has the DNA TGTGCCAGCAGCTTGGACAGATCCTACGAGCAGTACTTC.

This sequence joins TRBV18 and TRBJ1-1, with a possible D match to TRBD1 (5 bases). Trimming left V 3 bases short and J 3 bases short, with 17 bases between. CDR3 length: 16 residues. Germline values: CDR1 KGHSH, CDR2 LQKENI. CDR3 sequence reads: CASSPEQGVWDTEAFF. The CDR3 nucleotides read TGTGCCAGCTCACCGGAGCAGGGCGTCTGGGACACTGAAGCTTTCTTT.

The genes are TRBV5-1 and TRBJ2-7, with 10 bases that match TRBD1. The CDR3 covers 15 residues. After removal of 4 bases from V and 4 bases from J, the junction contained 8 bases not matched to a gene. The V gene's germline CDR1 is SGHRS and CDR2 YFSETQ. The CDR3 DNA sequence: TGCGCCAGCAGCCCGGGACAGGGGAAGGGGTACGAGCAGTACTTC. It is translated as CASSPGQGKGYEQYF.

The chain couples TRBV19 to TRBJ2-2; 7 bases are shared with TRBD1. V lost 7 bases and J lost 4; bases outside the gene matches: 15. The CDR3 runs to 17 residues. The germline V gene has CDR1 LNHDA and CDR2 SQIVND (reference sequence). The CDR3 DNA reads TGTGCCAGTACCAAACTACAGGGGAATACGGGCACCGGGGAGCTGTTTTTT. It yields the protein CASTKLQGNTGTGELFF. Variable domain in full (rest from reference TRBV19 and TRBJ2-2): DGGITQSPKYLFRKEGQNVTLSCEQNLNHDAMYWYRQDPGQGLRLIYYSQIVNDFQKGDIAEGYSVSREKKESFPLTVTSAQKNPTAFYLCASTKLQGNTGTGELFFGEGSRLTVL.

The chain recombines TRBV5-1 with TRBJ2-3, with 8 positions matching TRBD2. J lost 2 bases, V lost 5 bases, and 4 bases had no gene match. This CDR3 comprises 14 residues. Per germline, CDR1 SGHRS and CDR2 YFSETQ. This chain's CDR3 is CASRTSDNTDTQYF. CDR3 nucleotide sequence: TGCGCCAGCAGGACTAGCGATAACACAGATACGCAGTATTTT.

V is TRBV19 and J is TRBJ2-7, with D perhaps matching TRBD1 (5 bases). The CDR3 sequence is 13 residues long. V lost 3 bases to trimming and J lost 4 bases, with 10 bases between them. CDR1 and CDR2 (germline): LNHDA, SQIVND (reference sequence). CDR3 region: CASSIVDSYEQYF. In DNA, the CDR3 is TGTGCCAGTAGTATCGTCGACAGTTACGAGCAGTACTTC.

This clone was counted once. This chain connects TRBV27 to TRBJ1-6; 9 bases map to TRBD1. The CDR3 totals 16 residues. Germline CDR1 MNHEY, CDR2 SMNVEV (reference sequence). The ends lost 3 bases at V and 6 bases at J; junction bases unmatched: 6. This CDR3 reads CASSFDPDRGNSPLHF. DNA for the CDR3: TGTGCCAGCAGTTTCGACCCGGACAGGGGTAATTCACCCCTCCACTTT.

This clone was seen more than once but under ten times. The chain uses TRBV30 and TRBJ1-4; maybe TRBD1 (5 bases). V was pared by 3 bases and J by 8 bases, with 22 bases between. CDR3 length: 16 residues. Germline CDR1 reads GTSNPN; CDR2 reads SVGIG (reference sequence). The CDR3 region has the DNA TGTGCCTGGAGCCCTCCCGGGTCGGGGGTTGAGGAAAAACTGTTTTTT. This codes for CAWSPPGSGVEEKLFF.

This clone was counted a single time. The rearrangement joins TRBV6-5 to TRBJ1-1, with 7 bases lining up with TRBD1. CDR3 size: 15 residues. The germline gives CDR1 MNHEY, CDR2 SVGAGI. J gave up 7 bases and V 0 bases, and 8 bases lay outside the gene matches. CDR3 nucleotide sequence: TGTGCCAGCAGTTACTCCCCTGACAGGGCTGATGAAGCTTTCTTT. This gives the protein CASSYSPDRADEAFF.

This clone was counted a few times. This chain connects TRBV5-1 to TRBJ2-3; D is uncertain. V was pared by 5 bases and J by 5 bases, with 9 bases between. Germline CDR1 reads SGHRS; CDR2 reads YFSETQ. This CDR3 has 12 residues. CDR3 in amino acids: CASSLVRDTQYF. Written as DNA, the CDR3 is TGCGCCAGCAGTTTAGTTCGAGATACGCAGTATTTT.

This chain links TRBV5-8 with TRBJ2-7; a possible D gene is TRBD1 (6 bases). Looked up from germline, CDR1 is SGHTS and CDR2 is YDEGEE. The ends were cut back, 7 bases at V and 0 bases at J, with 11 bases in the middle. This CDR3 spans 13 amino acids. The CDR3: CASARTDSYEQYF. In nucleotides, the CDR3 is TGTGCCAGCGCCCGGACAGACTCCTACGAGCAGTACTTC.

The chain links TRBV5-6 to TRBJ2-3, with TRBD1 matching over 7 bases. Germline CDR1 reads SGHDT; CDR2 reads YYEEEE. The CDR3 has 15 residues. The V segment lost 1 base and the J segment 1 base; nucleotides outside the gene matches: 3. The CDR3 DNA follows: TGTGCCAGCAGCTTGCAGAGGGGGCGCACAGATACGCAGTATTTT. Encoded protein: CASSLQRGRTDTQYF.

This clone was seen only a few times. This chain joins TRBV2 and TRBJ1-4; D remains ambiguous. The germline V gene encodes CDR1 SNHLY and CDR2 FYNNEI. The V end was cut by 6 bases, the J end by 5 bases, with 13 bases between. The CDR3 has 14 amino acids. CDR3 in amino acids: CASRTPRGNEKLFF. The CDR3 region has the DNA TGTGCCAGCAGGACCCCGCGAGGCAATGAAAAACTGTTTTTT.